The clone carrying this T cell receptor beta chain was observed a handful of times. The antigen remains undetermined. Beta-chain TCR CDR3 regions were amplified from RNA transcripts. In the first round, RT-PCR was carried out with HTBI primers, and a multiplex PCR formed the second round. MiXCR, run by TCRdb on the multiplex PCR reads, gives a single entry per CDR3 protein. The sample carries about 700,000 distinct CDR3 sequences, about 40% recorded once. These data are taken from a study of Graves' ophthalmopathy and Graves' hyperthyroidism. Whole-study context: Ahead of any treatment, peripheral blood was obtained at the initial diagnosis.

Trimming took 5 bases from V and 3 from J; bases not matched to a gene: 3. The CDR3 sequence is 13 residues long. Germline-derived CDR1 and CDR2 are MNHEY and SVGAGI. All donors with ophthalmopathy were recorded as having moderate-to-severe activity, CAS ≥3, NOSPECS ≥4 and a duration under 3 months. Clinicians made diagnoses from clinical symptoms, serum thyroxine, TRAb, thyroid ultrasound and orbital computed tomography. Regarding the study as a whole: Most expanded thyroid clonotypes above 0.001 frequency also appeared in blood.

The sequence came from an adult man with Graves' ophthalmopathy. The sequencing input was peripheral blood. This chain uses TRBV6-5 with TRBJ1-1; 7 bases agree with TRBD1. The CDR3 DNA reads as TGTGCCAGCAGTAAGGGACAGCACACTGAAGCTTTCTTT. Protein product: CASSKGQHTEAFF.